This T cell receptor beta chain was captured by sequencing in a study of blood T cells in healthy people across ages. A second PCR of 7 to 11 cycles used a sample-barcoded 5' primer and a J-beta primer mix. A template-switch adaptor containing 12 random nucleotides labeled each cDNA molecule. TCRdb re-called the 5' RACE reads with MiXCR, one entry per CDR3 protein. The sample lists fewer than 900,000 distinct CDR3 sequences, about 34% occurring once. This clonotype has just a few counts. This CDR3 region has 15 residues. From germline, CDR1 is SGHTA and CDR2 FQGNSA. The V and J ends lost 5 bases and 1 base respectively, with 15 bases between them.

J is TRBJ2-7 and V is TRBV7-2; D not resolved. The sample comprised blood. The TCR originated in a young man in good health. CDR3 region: CASSPGGTTSYEQYF. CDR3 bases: TGTGCCAGCAGCCCCGGTGGTACAACGTCCTACGAGCAGTACTTC. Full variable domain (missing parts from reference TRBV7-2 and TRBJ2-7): GAGVSQSPSNKVTEKGKDVELRCDPISGHTALYWYRQSLGQGLEFLIYFQGNSAPDKSGLPSDRFSAERTGGSVSTLTIQRTQQEDSAVYLCASSPGGTTSYEQYFGPGTRLTVT.